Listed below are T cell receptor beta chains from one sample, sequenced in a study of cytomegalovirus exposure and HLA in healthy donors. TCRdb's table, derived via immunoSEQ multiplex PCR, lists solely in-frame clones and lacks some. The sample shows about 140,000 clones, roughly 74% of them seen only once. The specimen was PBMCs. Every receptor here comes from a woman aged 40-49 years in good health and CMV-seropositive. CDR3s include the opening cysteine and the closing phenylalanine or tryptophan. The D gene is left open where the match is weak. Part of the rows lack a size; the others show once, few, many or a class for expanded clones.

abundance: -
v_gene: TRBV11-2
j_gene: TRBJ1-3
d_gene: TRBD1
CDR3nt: TGTGCCAGCAGCTTAGGACAGGGGACAACTGGAAACACCATATATTTT
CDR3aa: CASSLGQGTTGNTIYF

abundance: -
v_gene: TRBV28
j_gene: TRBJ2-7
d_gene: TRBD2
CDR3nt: TGTGCCAGCAAGGGAGGGGAAGTAGCGGCCTACGAGCAGTACTTC
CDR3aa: CASKGGEVAAYEQYF

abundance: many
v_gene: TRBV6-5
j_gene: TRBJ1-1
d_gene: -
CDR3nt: TGTGCCAGCAGTTACTCCCGGTCCGGGGACACTGAAGCTTTCTTT
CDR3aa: CASSYSRSGDTEAFF

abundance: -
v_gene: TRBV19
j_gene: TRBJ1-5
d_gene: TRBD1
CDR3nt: TGTGCCAGTAGTCCAAGGCGGGGACAGTTAAATCAGCCCCAGCATTTT
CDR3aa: CASSPRRGQLNQPQHF

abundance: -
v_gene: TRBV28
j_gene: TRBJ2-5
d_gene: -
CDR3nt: TGTGCCAGCAGCTATAACCAAGAGACCCAGTACTTC
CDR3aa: CASSYNQETQYF

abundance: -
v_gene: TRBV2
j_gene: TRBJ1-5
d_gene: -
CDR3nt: TGTGCCAGCATGAAGGGCTTGCCCTGGGAGAATCAGCCCCAGCATTTT
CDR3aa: CASMKGLPWENQPQHF

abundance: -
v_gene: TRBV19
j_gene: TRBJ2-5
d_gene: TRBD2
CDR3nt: TGTGCCAGTAGTACCGGGACTAGCGCCCAAGAGACCCAGTACTTC
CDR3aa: CASSTGTSAQETQYF

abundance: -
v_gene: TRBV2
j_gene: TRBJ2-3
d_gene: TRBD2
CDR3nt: TGTGCCAGCAGGCGGGCTAGCGGGCGCACAGATACGCAGTATTTT
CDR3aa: CASRRASGRTDTQYF

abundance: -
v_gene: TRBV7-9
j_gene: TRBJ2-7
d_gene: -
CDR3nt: TGTGCCAGCAGCTTTCAGGGGGGTTTTGGCGAGCAGTACTTC
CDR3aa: CASSFQGGFGEQYF

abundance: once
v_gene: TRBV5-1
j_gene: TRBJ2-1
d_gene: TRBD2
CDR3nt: TGCGCCAGCAGCTTAGCGGGAGCTGGGAGTGAGCAGTTCTTC
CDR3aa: CASSLAGAGSEQFF

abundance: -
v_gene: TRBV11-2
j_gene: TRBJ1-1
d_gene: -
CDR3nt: TGTGCCAGCAGCCCCCAGACAGGATCCAGAGCTTTCTTT
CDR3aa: CASSPQTGSRAFF

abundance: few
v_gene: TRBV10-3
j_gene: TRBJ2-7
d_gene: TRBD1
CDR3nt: TGTGCCATCGGGCAGCAGGGGGCCTACGAGCAGTACTTC
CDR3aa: CAIGQQGAYEQYF

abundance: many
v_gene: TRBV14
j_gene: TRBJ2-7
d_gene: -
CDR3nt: TGTGCCAGCAGCCAAGGGGCTGGCAGGATGGGAGCCGAGCAGTACTTC
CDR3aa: CASSQGAGRMGAEQYF

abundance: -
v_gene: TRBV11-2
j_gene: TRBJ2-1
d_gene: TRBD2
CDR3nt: TGTGCCAGCAGCTTACCATTCGGGACTAGCGGGGAAAATGAGCAGTTCTTC
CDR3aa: CASSLPFGTSGENEQFF

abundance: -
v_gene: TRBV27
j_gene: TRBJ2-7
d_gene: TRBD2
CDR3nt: TGTGCCAGCAGTTCCCGGCCCGAAGGCGGGAGGTTTTACGAGCAGTACTTC
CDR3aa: CASSSRPEGGRFYEQYF

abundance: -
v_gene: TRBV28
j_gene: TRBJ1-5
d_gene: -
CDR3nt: TGTGCCAGCAGTCTAATCCCTCCCCGGCGGGCGGTTTTCCTTAATCAGCCCCAGCATTTT
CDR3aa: CASSLIPPRRAVFLNQPQHF

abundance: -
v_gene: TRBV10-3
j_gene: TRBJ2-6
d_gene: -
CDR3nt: TGTGCCATCAGCTTCCGGTCTGGGGCCAACGTCCTGACTTTC
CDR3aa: CAISFRSGANVLTF

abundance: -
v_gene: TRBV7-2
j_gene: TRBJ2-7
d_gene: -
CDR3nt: TGTGCCAGCAGCACCACGAGGCTGACTAGGGACAGTACCTACGAGCAGTACTTC
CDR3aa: CASSTTRLTRDSTYEQYF

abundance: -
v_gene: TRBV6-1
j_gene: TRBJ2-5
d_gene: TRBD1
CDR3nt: TGTGCCAGCAGTGGGCAACAGGGGGGTTGGGAGACCCAGTACTTC
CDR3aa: CASSGQQGGWETQYF

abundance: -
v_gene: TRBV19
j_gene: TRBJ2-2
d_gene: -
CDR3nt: TGTGCCAGTAGTAGCAGCGGGCGGGGCGGGGAGCTGTTTTTT
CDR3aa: CASSSSGRGGELFF

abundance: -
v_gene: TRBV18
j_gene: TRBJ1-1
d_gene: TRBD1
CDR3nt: TGTGCCAGCTCACCACAGCAGGGACAGGCTGAAGCTTTCTTT
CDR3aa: CASSPQQGQAEAFF

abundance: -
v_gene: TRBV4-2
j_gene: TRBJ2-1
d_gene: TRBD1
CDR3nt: TGTGCCAGCAGCCCTCCGGGACAGGGGGCCTATGAGCAGTTCTTC
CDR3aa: CASSPPGQGAYEQFF

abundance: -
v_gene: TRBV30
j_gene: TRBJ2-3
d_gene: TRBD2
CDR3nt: TGTGCCTCAGCCCAGCGGGAGAGGGATACGCAGTATTTT
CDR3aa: CASAQRERDTQYF

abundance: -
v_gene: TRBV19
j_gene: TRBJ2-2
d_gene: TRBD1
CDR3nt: TGTGCCACCCGGGACAGGGGTAGAGTGAACACCGGGGAGCTGTTTTTT
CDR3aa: CATRDRGRVNTGELFF

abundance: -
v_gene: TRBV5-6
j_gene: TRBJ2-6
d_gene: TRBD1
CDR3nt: TGTGCCAGCAGTTCCCTCCGGGACAGACACTCTGGGGCCAACGTCCTGACTTTC
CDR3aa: CASSSLRDRHSGANVLTF

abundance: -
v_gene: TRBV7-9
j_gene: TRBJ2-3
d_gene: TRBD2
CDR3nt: TGTGCCAGCAGCGCCCTGGCTTCTAGCGGGGGCACAGATACGCAGTATTTT
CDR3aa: CASSALASSGGTDTQYF

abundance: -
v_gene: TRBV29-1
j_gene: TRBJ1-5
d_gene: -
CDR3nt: TGCAGCGTTGATGAAGGTCCAGGGCCACCTGTCACGTTGCCCCAGCATTTT
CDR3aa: CSVDEGPGPPVTLPQHF

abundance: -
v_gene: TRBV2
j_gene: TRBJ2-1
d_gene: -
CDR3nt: TGTGCCAGCAGTGACCGGCTGCCAGGGCACAATGAGCAGTTCTTC
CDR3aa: CASSDRLPGHNEQFF

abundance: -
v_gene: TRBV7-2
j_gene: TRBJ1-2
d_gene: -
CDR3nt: TGTGCCAGCAGCTTACCGGGTTACTATGGCTACACCTTC
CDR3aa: CASSLPGYYGYTF

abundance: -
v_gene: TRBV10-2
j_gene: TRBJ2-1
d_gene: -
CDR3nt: TGCGCCAGCAGTGAGGATTCCCAGGGTGAGCAGTTCTTC
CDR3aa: CASSEDSQGEQFF

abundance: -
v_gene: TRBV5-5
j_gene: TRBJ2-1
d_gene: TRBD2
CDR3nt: TGTGCCAGCAGCTTGGGGACTAGCGGGAGGGCCTCGACCTACAATGAGCAGTTCTTC
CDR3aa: CASSLGTSGRASTYNEQFF

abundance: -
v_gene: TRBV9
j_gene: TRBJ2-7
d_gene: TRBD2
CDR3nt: TGTGCCAGCAGCGAGTCTAGCGGGAGGCGGACCTACGAGCAGTACTTC
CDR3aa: CASSESSGRRTYEQYF

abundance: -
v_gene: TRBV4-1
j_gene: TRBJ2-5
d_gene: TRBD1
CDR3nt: TGCGCCAGCAGCCCCAAAGACAGGGAAAAAGAGACCCAGTACTTC
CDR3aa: CASSPKDREKETQYF

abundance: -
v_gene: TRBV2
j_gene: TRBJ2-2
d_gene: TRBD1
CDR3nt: TGTGCCAGCACCGGACAGGGGGCTGACACCGGGGAGCTGTTTTTT
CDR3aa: CASTGQGADTGELFF

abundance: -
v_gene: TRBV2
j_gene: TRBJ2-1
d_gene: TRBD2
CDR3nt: TGTGCCAGCAGACGGGAGGTTGAGCAGTTCTTC
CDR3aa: CASRREVEQFF

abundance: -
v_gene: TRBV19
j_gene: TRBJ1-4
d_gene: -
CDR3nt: TGTGCCAGTAGCCAGGGAGGCGAAAAACTGTTTTTT
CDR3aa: CASSQGGEKLFF

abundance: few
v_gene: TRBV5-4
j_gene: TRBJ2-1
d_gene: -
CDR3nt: TGTGCCAGCAGCTTGGCCCGGGCGCGAGCAGGGGCCAATGAGCAGTTCTTC
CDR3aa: CASSLARARAGANEQFF